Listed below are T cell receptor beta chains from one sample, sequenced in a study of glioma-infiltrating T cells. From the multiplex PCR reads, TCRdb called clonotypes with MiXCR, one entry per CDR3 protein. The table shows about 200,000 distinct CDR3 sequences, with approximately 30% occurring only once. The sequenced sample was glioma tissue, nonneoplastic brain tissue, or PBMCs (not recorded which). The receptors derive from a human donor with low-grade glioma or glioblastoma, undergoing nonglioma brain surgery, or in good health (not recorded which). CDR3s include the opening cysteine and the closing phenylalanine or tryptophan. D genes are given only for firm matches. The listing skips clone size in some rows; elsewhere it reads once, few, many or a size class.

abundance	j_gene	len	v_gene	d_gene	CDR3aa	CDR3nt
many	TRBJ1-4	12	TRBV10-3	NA	CAIKDPNEKLFF	TGTGCCATCAAGGATCCGAATGAAAAACTGTTTTTT
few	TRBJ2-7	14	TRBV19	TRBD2	CASSLLAGAAEQYF	TGTGCCAGTAGCTTACTAGCGGGAGCGGCCGAGCAGTACTTC
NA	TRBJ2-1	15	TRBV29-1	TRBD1	CSVNKGQGYYNEQFF	TGCAGCGTTAACAAGGGACAGGGTTACTACAATGAGCAGTTCTTC
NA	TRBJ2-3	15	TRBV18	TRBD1	CASSPDRVGMYTQYF	TGTGCCAGCTCACCGGACAGGGTAGGCATGTATACGCAGTATTTT
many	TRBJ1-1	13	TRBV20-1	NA	CSAPQRWETEAFF	TGCAGTGCTCCTCAGAGGTGGGAGACTGAAGCTTTCTTT
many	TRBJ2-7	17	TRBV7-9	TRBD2	CASSLAAGTSSSYEQYF	TGTGCCAGCAGCTTAGCCGCCGGGACTAGTAGCTCCTACGAGCAGTACTTC
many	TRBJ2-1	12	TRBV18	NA	CASSPQFNEQFF	TGTGCCAGCTCACCACAGTTCAATGAGCAGTTCTTC
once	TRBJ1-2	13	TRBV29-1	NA	CRQEVDPHYGYTF	TGCAGACAGGAAGTCGACCCACACTATGGCTACACCTTC
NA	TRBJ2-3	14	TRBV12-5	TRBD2	CASGPGLATDTQYF	TGTGCTAGTGGCCCGGGACTAGCAACAGATACGCAGTATTTT
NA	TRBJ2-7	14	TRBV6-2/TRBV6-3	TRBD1	CASSDDRGTYEQYF	TGTGCCAGCAGTGATGACAGGGGTACATACGAGCAGTACTTC
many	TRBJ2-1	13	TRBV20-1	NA	CSAPVAGHNEQFF	TGCAGTGCTCCTGTGGCGGGTCACAATGAGCAGTTCTTC
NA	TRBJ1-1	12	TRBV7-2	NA	CVSSLINTEAFF	TGTGTCAGCAGCTTGATCAACACTGAAGCTTTCTTT
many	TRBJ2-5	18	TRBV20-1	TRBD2	CSASQYGLAGDGGETQYF	TGCAGTGCAAGCCAATACGGACTAGCGGGAGACGGGGGAGAGACCCAGTACTTC
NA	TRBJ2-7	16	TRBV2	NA	CASNGRGTYRAYEQYF	TGTGCCAGCAATGGTAGAGGGACGTATAGAGCCTACGAGCAGTACTTC
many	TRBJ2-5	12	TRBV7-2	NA	CASSPLGGTQYF	TGTGCCAGCAGCCCTCTCGGAGGGACCCAGTACTTC
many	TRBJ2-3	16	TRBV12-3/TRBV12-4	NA	CASSLSTGVSTDTQYF	TGTGCCAGCAGTTTAAGCACGGGAGTGAGCACAGATACGCAGTATTTT
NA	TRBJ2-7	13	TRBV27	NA	CARSSSVEGEQYW	TGTGCCCGCAGTTCATCCGTAGAGGGTGAGCAGTACTGG
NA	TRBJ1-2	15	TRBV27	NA	CASRPSGTTFYNYTF	TGTGCCAGCAGACCTTCCGGGACAACTTTCTATAACTACACCTTC
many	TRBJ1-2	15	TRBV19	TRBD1	CASGGTGPNKDGYTF	TGTGCCAGTGGGGGGACAGGGCCCAATAAAGATGGCTACACCTTC
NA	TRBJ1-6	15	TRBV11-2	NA	CASSLEAGYNSPLNF	TGTGCCAGCAGCTTAGAGGCAGGCTATAATTCACCCCTCAACTTT
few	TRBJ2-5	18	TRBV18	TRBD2	CASSPRGIAGAIGETQYF	TGTGCCAGCTCACCACGGGGAATAGCGGGAGCAATCGGAGAGACCCAGTACTTC
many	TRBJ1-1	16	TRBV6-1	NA	CASSPTPSTENTEAFF	TGTGCCAGCAGCCCGACCCCCTCGACAGAGAACACTGAAGCTTTCTTT
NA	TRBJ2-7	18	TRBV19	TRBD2	CASSITSGTSGGTYEQYF	TGTGCCAGTAGTATAACGTCGGGGACTAGCGGAGGAACCTACGAGCAGTACTTC
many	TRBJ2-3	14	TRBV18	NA	CASSPLLRGDTQYF	TGTGCCAGCTCACCACTTCTCCGGGGAGATACGCAGTATTTT
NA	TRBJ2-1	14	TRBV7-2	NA	CASSLEISWSEQFF	TGTGCCAGCAGCTTAGAAATTAGTTGGAGTGAGCAGTTCTTC
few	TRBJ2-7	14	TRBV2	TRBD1	CASPRTGGSYEQYF	TGTGCCAGCCCGAGGACAGGGGGCTCCTACGAGCAGTACTTC
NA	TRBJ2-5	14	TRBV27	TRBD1	CARRPGQARGTQYF	TGTGCCCGGAGACCGGGACAGGCGAGGGGGACCCAGTACTTC
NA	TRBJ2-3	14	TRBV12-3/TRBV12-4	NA	CASMPGLDTDTQYF	TGTGCCAGCATGCCGGGACTCGACACAGATACGCAGTATTTT
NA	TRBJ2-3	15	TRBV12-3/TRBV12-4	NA	CASSSLGSVADKQYF	TGTGCAAGCAGTTCCTTGGGAAGTGTTGCAGATAAGCAGTATTTT
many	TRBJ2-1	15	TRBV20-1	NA	CSARDPKAEYNEQFF	TGCAGTGCTAGAGATCCGAAGGCAGAGTACAATGAGCAGTTCTTC
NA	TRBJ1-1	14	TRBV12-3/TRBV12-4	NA	CAGSFGQMNTEAFF	TGTGCCGGCAGTTTCGGCCAGATGAACACTGAAGCTTTCTTT
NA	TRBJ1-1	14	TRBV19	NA	CASSIRGVGTEAFF	TGTGCCAGTAGTATTAGAGGGGTAGGCACTGAAGCTTTCTTT
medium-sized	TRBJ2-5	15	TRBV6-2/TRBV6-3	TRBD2	CASSSGLADVQTQYF	TGTGCCAGCAGTTCGGGACTAGCGGATGTGCAGACCCAGTACTTC
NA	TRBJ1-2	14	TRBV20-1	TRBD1	CSDSSGQGDYGYTF	TGCAGTGATAGTTCAGGACAGGGGGACTATGGCTACACCTTC
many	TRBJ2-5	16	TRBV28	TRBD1	CASSFGQGRGQETQYF	TGTGCCAGCAGTTTCGGACAGGGGAGAGGGCAAGAGACCCAGTACTTC
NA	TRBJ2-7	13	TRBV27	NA	CASGWTWVEEQHF	TGTGCCAGCGGCTGGACATGGGTAGAGGAGCAGCACTTC
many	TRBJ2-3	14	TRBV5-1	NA	CASSMDTPTDTQYF	TGCGCCAGCAGCATGGACACCCCCACAGATACGCAGTATTTT
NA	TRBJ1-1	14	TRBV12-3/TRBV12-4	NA	CASSIGAEGTEAFF	TGTGCCAGCAGCATCGGCGCCGAGGGGACTGAAGCTTTCTTT
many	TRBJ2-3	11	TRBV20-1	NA	CSAALSYTQYF	TGCAGTGCTGCCCTTAGTTATACGCAGTATTTT
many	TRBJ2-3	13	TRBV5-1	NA	CASSWTGGDTQYF	TGCGCCAGCAGCTGGACGGGCGGGGATACGCAGTATTTT
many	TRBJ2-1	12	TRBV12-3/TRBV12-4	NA	CASSSQGNEQFF	TGTGCCAGCAGCTCCCAGGGCAATGAGCAGTTCTTC
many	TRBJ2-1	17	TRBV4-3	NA	CASSQDWVSSSYNEQFF	TGCGCCAGCAGCCAAGATTGGGTTTCGAGCTCCTACAATGAGCAGTTCTTC
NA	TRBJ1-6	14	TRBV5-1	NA	CASSAGQIHSPLHF	TGCGCCAGCAGCGCCGGACAGATCCACTCACCCCTCCACTTT
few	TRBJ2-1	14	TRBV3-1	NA	CASSPGFPYNEQFF	TGTGCCAGCAGCCCGGGATTCCCCTACAATGAGCAGTTCTTC
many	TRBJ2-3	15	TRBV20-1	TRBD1	CSAQATGGRTDTQYF	TGCAGTGCTCAAGCAACAGGGGGGCGGACAGATACGCAGTATTTT
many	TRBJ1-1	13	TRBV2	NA	CASRTQENTEAFF	TGTGCCAGCAGGACACAAGAGAACACTGAAGCTTTCTTT
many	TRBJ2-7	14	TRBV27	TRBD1	CASSGVGGGYEQYF	TGTGCCAGCAGTGGAGTAGGGGGCGGCTACGAGCAGTACTTC
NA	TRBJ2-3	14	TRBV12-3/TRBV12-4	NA	CASSPGLKTDTQYF	TGTGCCAGCAGCCCCGGGCTAAAGACAGATACGCAGTATTTT
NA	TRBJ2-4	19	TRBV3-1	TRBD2	CASSQDLTTSGRAWNIQYF	TGTGCCAGCAGCCAAGATCTTACGACTAGCGGGAGGGCTTGGAACATTCAGTACTTC
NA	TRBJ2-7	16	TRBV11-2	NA	CASNSGGFVSSYEQYF	TGTGCCAGCAATTCAGGAGGGTTTGTAAGCTCCTACGAGCAGTACTTC
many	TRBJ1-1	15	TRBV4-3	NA	CASSLSATGNTEAFF	TGCGCCAGCAGCCTGAGCGCAACAGGGAACACTGAAGCTTTCTTT
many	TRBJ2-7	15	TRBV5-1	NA	CASSLGGLSSYEQYF	TGCGCCAGCAGCTTGGGAGGGTTAAGCTCCTACGAGCAGTACTTC
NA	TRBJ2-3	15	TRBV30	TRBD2	CAWETGTSGTDTQYF	TGTGCCTGGGAAACCGGGACTAGCGGCACAGATACGCAGTATTTT
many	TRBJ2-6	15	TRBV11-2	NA	CASSLPGSGANVLTF	TGTGCCAGCAGCTTACCAGGGTCTGGGGCCAACGTCCTGACTTTC
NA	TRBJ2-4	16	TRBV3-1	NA	CASSPLLSGSKNIQYF	TGTGCCAGCAGCCCTCTGCTTAGCGGCTCCAAAAACATTCAGTACTTC